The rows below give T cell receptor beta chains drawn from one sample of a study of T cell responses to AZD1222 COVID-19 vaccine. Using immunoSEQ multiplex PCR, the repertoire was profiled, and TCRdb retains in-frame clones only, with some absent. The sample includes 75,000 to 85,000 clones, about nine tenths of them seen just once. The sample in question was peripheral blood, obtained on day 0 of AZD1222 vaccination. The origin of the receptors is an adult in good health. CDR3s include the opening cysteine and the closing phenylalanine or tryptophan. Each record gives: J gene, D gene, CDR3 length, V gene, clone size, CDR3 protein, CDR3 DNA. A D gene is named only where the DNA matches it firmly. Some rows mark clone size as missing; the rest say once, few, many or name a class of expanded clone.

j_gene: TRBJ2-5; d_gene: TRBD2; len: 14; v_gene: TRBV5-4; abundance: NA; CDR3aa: CASSLVPTSGTQYF; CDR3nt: TGTGCCAGCAGCTTGGTTCCGACTAGCGGGACCCAGTACTTC
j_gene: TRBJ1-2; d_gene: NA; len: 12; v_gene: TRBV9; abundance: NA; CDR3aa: CASSDQGYGYTF; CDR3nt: TGTGCCAGCAGCGATCAGGGTTATGGCTACACCTTC
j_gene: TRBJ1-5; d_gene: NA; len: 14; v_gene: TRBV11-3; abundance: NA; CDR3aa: CASSPRAGSRPQHF; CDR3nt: TGTGCCAGCAGCCCCAGGGCGGGGTCCCGGCCCCAGCATTTT
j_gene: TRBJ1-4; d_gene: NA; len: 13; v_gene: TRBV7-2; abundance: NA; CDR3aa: CASSFGTREKLFF; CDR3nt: TGTGCCAGCAGCTTCGGGACGAGAGAAAAACTGTTTTTT
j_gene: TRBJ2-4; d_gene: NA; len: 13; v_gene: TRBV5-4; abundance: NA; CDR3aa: CASSLVAENIQYF; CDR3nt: TGTGCCAGCAGCTTGGTTGCAGAAAACATTCAGTACTTC
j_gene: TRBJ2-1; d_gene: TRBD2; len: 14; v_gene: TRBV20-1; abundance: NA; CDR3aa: CSASFRAGEDEQFF; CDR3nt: TGCAGTGCTAGTTTTAGGGCGGGAGAGGATGAGCAGTTCTTC
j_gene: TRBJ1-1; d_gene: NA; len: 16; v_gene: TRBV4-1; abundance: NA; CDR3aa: CASSQDVRGQRTEAFF; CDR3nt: TGCGCCAGCAGCCAAGATGTCAGAGGGCAGCGCACTGAAGCTTTCTTT
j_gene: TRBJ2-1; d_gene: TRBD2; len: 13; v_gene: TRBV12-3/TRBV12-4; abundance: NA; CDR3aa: CASSRDERDEQFF; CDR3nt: TGTGCCAGCAGTCGGGACGAGCGGGACGAGCAGTTCTTC
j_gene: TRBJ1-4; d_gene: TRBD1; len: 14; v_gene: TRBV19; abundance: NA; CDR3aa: CATSLGQGREKLFF; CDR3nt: TGTGCCACATCATTAGGACAGGGAAGGGAAAAACTGTTTTTT
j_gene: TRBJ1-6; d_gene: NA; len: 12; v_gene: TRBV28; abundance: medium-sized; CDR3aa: CASSPSSAPLHF; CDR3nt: TGTGCCAGCAGCCCTAGCTCTGCACCCCTCCACTTT
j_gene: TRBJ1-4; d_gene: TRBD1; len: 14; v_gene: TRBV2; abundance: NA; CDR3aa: CASLRQGAYEKLFF; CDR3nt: TGTGCCAGCCTGAGACAGGGGGCTTATGAAAAACTGTTTTTT
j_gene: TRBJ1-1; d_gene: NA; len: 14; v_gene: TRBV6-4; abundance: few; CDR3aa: CASSPDTENTEAFF; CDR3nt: TGTGCCAGCAGTCCCGACACCGAGAACACTGAAGCTTTCTTT
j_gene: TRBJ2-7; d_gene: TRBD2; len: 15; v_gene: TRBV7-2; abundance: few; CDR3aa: CASSTRGTSTYEQYF; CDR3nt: TGTGCCAGCAGCACCAGAGGGACTAGTACCTACGAGCAGTACTTC
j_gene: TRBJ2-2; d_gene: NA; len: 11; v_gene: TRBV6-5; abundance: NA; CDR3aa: CAEQGAGELFF; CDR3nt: TGTGCCGAACAGGGTGCCGGGGAGCTGTTTTTT
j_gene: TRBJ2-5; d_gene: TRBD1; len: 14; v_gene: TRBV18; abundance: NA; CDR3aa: CASSPTGVVETQYF; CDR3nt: TGTGCCAGCTCACCCACAGGGGTGGTAGAGACCCAGTACTTC
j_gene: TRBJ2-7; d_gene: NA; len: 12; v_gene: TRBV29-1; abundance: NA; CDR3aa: CSAEIDPYEQYF; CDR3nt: TGCAGCGCTGAGATAGATCCCTACGAGCAGTACTTC